One T cell receptor beta chain is described in this entry. Its antigen remains unknown. The identical CDR3 is also encoded by other nucleotide sequences in the sample. Germline values: CDR1 SGHDT, CDR2 YYEEEE. There are 15 residues in the CDR3. Trimming cost V 4 bases and J 2 bases; bases outside gene matches: 5. The method was immunoSEQ multiplex PCR; TCRdb's version includes in-frame clones alone and lacks a portion of them. The sample yields roughly 2.5 million clones, around 94% seen once. This specimen belongs to a study of shared clonotypes between healthy human individuals. Points from the study as a whole: Across subsets, estimated richness was generally greater for naive than for memory populations.

The TCR was taken from a man between 18 and 29 years old in good health. Sequenced: naive CD4+ T cells sorted from blood. Subset: CD45RA+ positively selected. The chain recombines TRBV5-6 with TRBJ1-5; 8 nucleotides agree with TRBD1. The CDR3 sequence is CASSLQGAGNQPQHF. The CDR3 bases are TGTGCCAGCAGCCTCCAGGGGGCAGGCAATCAGCCCCAGCATTTT.